The 18 T cell receptor beta chains listed next were all sequenced from one sample in a study of radiotherapy plus CTLA-4 blockade in lung cancer. Profiling relied on immunoSEQ multiplex PCR, and the TCRdb table lists in-frame clones only, not all of them. The top ten hold more than 3.5% of the sample, which has about 25,000 clones, about three quarters seen once. Specimen: peripheral blood, collected from a patient treated with radiotherapy plus ipilimumab. The receptor source for this set is a human donor with non-small cell lung cancer who had stable disease on radiotherapy plus ipilimumab.

This clone was counted once. J is TRBJ2-1 and V is TRBV5-8; D remains unclear. Germline CDR1 SGHTS, CDR2 YDEGEE. Trimming shortened V by 3 bases and J by 7 bases, and 8 bases separated the two germline ends. The length of the CDR3 is 12 residues. The CDR3 reads CASSWAMNEQFF. The CDR3 DNA reads TGTGCCAGCAGCTGGGCTATGAATGAGCAGTTCTTC.

Notes on this clone: Other nucleotide sequences from this sample produce the same CDR3. The CDR3 DNA sequence: TGTGCCAGCAGTTACGTCGGCAGGGGCGAGCAGTACTTC. This translates into CASSYVGRGEQYF. The rearrangement joins TRBV6-5 to TRBJ2-7, with a weak D call TRBD1 (6 bases). The germline V gene encodes CDR1 MNHEY and CDR2 SVGAGI. V lost 2 bases and J 6 bases, leaving 11 bases between the germline ends. CDR3 size: 13 residues.

The V call is TRBV18, the J call TRBJ2-3, with a weak D call TRBD1 (5 bases). The germline V gene encodes CDR1 KGHSH and CDR2 LQKENI. Trimming pared 5 bases from V and 4 bases from J, leaving 10 bases between. This CDR3 spans 13 amino acids. This chain's CDR3 is CASSRAGPDTQYF. The CDR3 DNA is TGTGCCAGCTCAAGAGCAGGGCCAGATACGCAGTATTTT.

The chain uses TRBV27 and TRBJ2-7; D may correspond to TRBD1 or TRBD2 (5 bases each). Trimming cost V 0 bases and J 3 bases, with 6 bases left between them. Per the germline V gene, CDR1 is MNHEY and CDR2 is SMNVEV (reference sequence). The CDR3 covers 13 residues. The CDR3 loop is CASSLSGDYEQYF. CDR3 bases: TGTGCCAGCAGTTTATCGGGGGACTACGAGCAGTACTTC.

The chain employs TRBV6-1 and TRBJ1-2; D remains ambiguous. There are 13 residues in the CDR3. V shed 0 bases and J shed 12 bases, with 14 bases lying between them. CDR1 and CDR2 from the germline V gene are MNHNS and SASEGT. The DNA for the CDR3 is TGTGCCAGCAGTGAAGCGCGGGCGGGAGACCACACCTTC. The encoded protein is CASSEARAGDHTF.

The V call is TRBV7-8, the J call TRBJ2-1; D is undetermined. This CDR3 is 11 amino acids long. V was pared by 1 base and J by 13 bases, with 8 bases between. The germline gives CDR1 SGHVS, CDR2 FQNEAQ. The CDR3 region is CASSLVSEQFF. CDR3 coding DNA: TGTGCCAGCAGCTTAGTCTCAGAACAGTTCTTC.

The gene calls are TRBV28 and TRBJ2-5; a weak D match, TRBD2 (6 bases). Trimming took off 6 bases at V and 5 bases at J, with 16 bases between the two ends. The germline V gene encodes CDR1 MDHEN and CDR2 SYDVKM. This CDR3 has 14 residues. The CDR3 here is CASSESGPPETQYF. CDR3 nucleotide sequence: TGTGCCAGCAGCGAGAGCGGGCCGCCCGAGACCCAGTACTTC.

The V call is TRBV19, the J call TRBJ1-1; 8 bases are a match to TRBD1. The germline CDR1 and CDR2 sequences are LNHDA and SQIVND (reference sequence). The CDR3 sequence is 15 residues long. Unmatched junction bases numbered 5, after V lost 1 base and J lost 4 bases. CDR3: CASSIGNGQGTEAFF. DNA for the CDR3: TGTGCCAGTAGTATAGGGAACGGACAGGGCACTGAAGCTTTCTTT.

CDR3 nucleotide sequence: TGTGCCAGCAGTGCCCGTCCCGGGATCCGTGAGCAGTTCTTC. Protein product: CASSARPGIREQFF. This rearrangement joins TRBV6-5 to TRBJ2-1; D perhaps matches TRBD2 (5 bases). With 5 bases removed from V and 9 bases from J, the gap between germline ends came to 17 bases. Germline values: CDR1 MNHEY, CDR2 SVGAGI. This CDR3 comprises 14 residues.

This rearrangement joins TRBV6-6 to TRBJ2-7, with 8 bases aligning to TRBD1. The CDR3 length is 15 residues. Germline V CDR1 and CDR2: MNHNY, SVGAGI (reference sequence). V lost 10 bases, J lost 4 bases, and 15 bases stayed unmatched. The CDR3, as DNA: TGTGCCACCCACAACTCCGGGACAGGACGGTACGAGCAGTACTTC. Its translation: CATHNSGTGRYEQYF.

The genes are TRBV5-6 and TRBJ2-2; tentative D call: TRBD2 (6 bases). The CDR3 sequence is 17 residues long. Trimming left V 3 bases short and J 4 bases short, with 19 bases between. Germline V gene data show CDR1 as SGHDT and CDR2 as YYEEEE. The CDR3 loop reads CASSSRGGSRFTGELFF. The CDR3 DNA reads TGTGCCAGCAGCTCTCGGGGAGGTAGCCGCTTCACCGGGGAGCTGTTTTTT. The complete variable domain, with remaining parts taken from reference TRBV5-6 and TRBJ2-2, reads DAGVTQSPTHLIKTRGQQVTLRCSPKSGHDTVSWYQQALGQGPQFIFQYYEEEERQRGNFPDRFSGHQFPNYSSELNVNALLLGDSALYLCASSSRGGSRFTGELFFGEGSRLTVL.

This chain links TRBV6-6 with TRBJ2-7, with 9 bases identical to TRBD1. Germline V gene lookup returns CDR1 MNHNY and CDR2 SVGAGI (reference sequence). The CDR3 runs 14 residues. Losses at the gene ends were 4 bases for V and 5 bases for J; bases not matched to a gene: 6. In DNA form, the CDR3 reads TGTGCCAGCAGTTTACAGGGGGCGCGGGACGAGCAGTACTTC. It is translated as CASSLQGARDEQYF.

This clone appeared a few times. This chain connects TRBV6-1 to TRBJ2-7, with D possibly matching TRBD2 (6 bases). The germline gives CDR1 MNHNS, CDR2 SASEGT. CDR3 size: 13 residues. Trimming removed 6 bases from V and 7 bases from J, with 16 bases in between. DNA for the CDR3: TGTGCCAGCAGCCGCCCCCCCGGAGGGGAGCAGTACTTC. Amino acid sequence: CASSRPPGGEQYF.

The rearrangement uses TRBV11-3 and TRBJ2-7, with a possible D match to TRBD1 (6 bases). There are 13 residues in the CDR3. V was pared by 1 base and J by 2 bases, with 6 bases between. CDR1 and CDR2 (germline): SGHNT, YENEEA. The CDR3 region has the DNA TGTGCCAGCAGCTTAGGGACAGCCTACGAGCAGTACTTC. This gives the protein CASSLGTAYEQYF.

The CDR3 sequence is CASSAGTSRETQYF. CDR3 DNA sequence: TGTGCCAGCAGTGCCGGGACTAGCAGAGAGACCCAGTACTTC. This chain joins TRBV2 and TRBJ2-5; 9 bases agree with TRBD2. The CDR3 is 14 residues long. With V trimmed by 4 bases and J by 4 bases, 4 bases remained unmatched. The germline CDR1 and CDR2 sequences are SNHLY and FYNNEI. Supplemented by reference TRBV2 and TRBJ2-5, the full variable domain reads EPEVTQTPSHQVTQMGQEVILRCVPISNHLYFYWYRQILGQKVEFLVSFYNNEISEKSEIFDDQFSVERPDGSNFTLKIRSTKLEDSAMYFCASSAGTSRETQYFGPGTRLLVL.

The chain carries TRBV28 and TRBJ2-7; the match to TRBD2 covers 13 bases. The CDR3 has 19 amino acids. Germline V gene data show CDR1 as MDHEN and CDR2 as SYDVKM. Unmatched junction bases numbered 15, after V lost 4 bases and J lost 3 bases. DNA of the CDR3: TGTGCCAGCAGTTCCCCCCCCGGACTAGCGGGAGTTGCATTCTACGAGCAGTACTTC. Its translation is CASSSPPGLAGVAFYEQYF.

CDR3: CASSQDIGRPQHF. CDR3 nucleotides: TGTGCCAGCAGCCAAGATATTGGTCGGCCCCAGCATTTT. The gene calls are TRBV14 and TRBJ1-5; no firm D call. This CDR3 spans 13 amino acids. The germline CDR1 and CDR2 sequences are SGHDN and FVKESK. V was clipped by 0 bases and J by 9 bases, with 9 bases between them.

CDR3 in amino acids: CASRKGQASYNEQFF. CDR3 coding DNA: TGTGCCAGTAGGAAGGGACAGGCATCCTACAATGAGCAGTTCTTC. The chain combines TRBV19 with TRBJ2-1, with 8 bases aligning to TRBD1. The germline V gene encodes CDR1 LNHDA and CDR2 SQIVND (reference sequence). Losses at the gene ends were 6 bases for V and 1 base for J; bases not matched to a gene: 5. The CDR3 spans 15 residues.